The TCR beta chain under discussion was sequenced for a study of OX40 agonist ivuxolimab in advanced cancers. Study in general: Every 2 weeks, patients received ivuxolimab intravenously, dosed at 0.01 to 10 mg/kg. The study, taken as a whole, reports: By week 6 at 0.1 to 3.0 mg/kg, blood CD4+ and CD8+ T cells had expanded clonally. CD8+ T cells showed, on average, more clonal expansion than CD4+ cells.

With 3 bases clipped from V and 1 base from J, the junction kept 1 base outside the gene matches. The V gene's germline CDR1 is SGHRS and CDR2 YFSETQ. CDR3 length: 14 amino acids. Only in-frame clones appear in the TCRdb table, and some are missing; sequencing was by immunoSEQ multiplex PCR. This sample has some 85,000 clones, with 91% found just once. A remark on this clone: Antigen: not known.

This sample comprised CD4+ or CD8+ T cells sorted from blood, obtained in a trial of the OX40 agonist ivuxolimab. This TCR was sampled from an adult with an advanced solid tumor such as melanoma, head and neck, liver or kidney cancer. The V and J genes are TRBV5-1 and TRBJ1-1; 9 bases align to TRBD1. Here the CDR3 DNA reads TGCGCCAGCAGCTGGGACAGGGAGAACACTGAAGCTTTCTTT. Its protein is CASSWDRENTEAFF. Looking up the rest from reference TRBV5-1 and TRBJ1-1 gives the full variable domain: KAGVTQTPRYLIKTRGQQVTLSCSPISGHRSVSWYQQTPGQGLQFLFEYFSETQRNKGNFPGRFSGRQFSNSRSEMNVSTLELGDSALYLCASSWDRENTEAFFGQGTRLTVV.